What follows are 30 T cell receptor beta chains derived from one specimen sequenced in a study of T-cell reconstitution after alpha-beta-depleted transplantation in children. Unique molecular identifiers featured in how the TCRbeta library was prepared. A single record per CDR3 protein comes from TCRdb applying MiXCR to the PCR reads. The sample yields around 490,000 distinct CDR3 sequences, roughly 10% seen once. Here the sequenced sample was PBMCs, mostly from graft donor cells, taken 180 days after TCRalphabeta/CD19-depleted stem cell transplant. The receptors here all came from a female patient aged 2-9 years who had a stem cell transplant for aplastic anemia, so the T cells may come from the graft donor.

This clonotype showed up many times. The V gene is TRBV4-3, the J gene TRBJ2-5; D perhaps matches TRBD2 (6 bases). This CDR3 spans 14 amino acids. V dropped 2 bases and J dropped 2 bases, with 9 bases sitting between them. The germline V gene has CDR1 LGHNA and CDR2 YSLEER. CDR3 loop: CASSQRGLQETQYF. CDR3 DNA: TGCGCCAGCAGCCAAAGGGGACTGCAAGAGACCCAGTACTTC.

The V call is TRBV5-5, the J call TRBJ1-2; D is uncertain. Germline CDR1 SGHKS, CDR2 YYEKEE (reference sequence). The CDR3 loop spans 14 amino acids. V lost 1 base and J lost 8, with 15 bases in between. CDR3 in amino acids: CASSLIDWVGGYTF. CDR3 in DNA: TGTGCCAGCAGCTTGATCGACTGGGTGGGCGGCTACACCTTC.

This clonotype appeared a few times. The chain is built from TRBV20-1 and TRBJ2-3, with TRBD2 identical over 7 bases. CDR3 length: 15 residues. Germline V gene sequence: CDR1 DFQATT, CDR2 SNEGSKA (reference sequence). Trimming removed 3 bases from V and 0 bases from J; junction bases left unmatched: 6. The CDR3 DNA follows: TGCAGTGCTAGCTTTAGTAGCGGGAGCACAGATACGCAGTATTTT. It yields the protein CSASFSSGSTDTQYF.

This clonotype came up many times. The CDR3 DNA reads TGTGCCAGCAGTTTTGGCGGGCCCGCCTACGAGCAGTACGTC. Encoded protein: CASSFGGPAYEQYV. The V call is TRBV12-3 or TRBV12-4, the J call TRBJ2-7; weak D call: TRBD2 (5 bases). Trimming removed 3 bases at V and 2 bases at J, with 11 bases between. CDR3 length: 14 amino acids.

This clonotype has only a few counts. The gene calls are TRBV19 and TRBJ2-3; D is undetermined. From germline, CDR1 is LNHDA and CDR2 SQIVND (reference sequence). The length of the CDR3 is 16 residues. The ends were cut back, 7 bases at V and 4 bases at J, with 21 bases in the middle. The CDR3 region is CASTPAPSMLADTQYF. The CDR3, as DNA: TGTGCCAGTACCCCCGCCCCGTCGATGCTGGCAGATACGCAGTATTTT.

The table lists this clonotype with a few counts. The chain combines TRBV29-1 with TRBJ1-2; TRBD1 matches 7 bases. The CDR3 runs 12 residues. V lost 7 bases to trimming and J lost 2 bases; unmatched junction nucleotides: 4. CDR1 and CDR2 (germline): SQVTM, ANQGSEA. The CDR3 DNA follows: TGCAGCGGCCTGGGACAGAACTATGGCTACACCTTC. Its protein product is CSGLGQNYGYTF.

This chain uses TRBV7-2 with TRBJ1-5, with D uncertain. Germline V gene sequence: CDR1 SGHTA, CDR2 FQGNSA. The CDR3 has 16 amino acids. Trimming cost V 3 bases and J 3 bases, with 15 bases left between them. CDR3 DNA: TGTGCCAGCAGCTTGTCCGGACCAATTCTCAATCAGCCCCAGCATTTT. Amino acid sequence: CASSLSGPILNQPQHF.

The V gene is TRBV20-1, the J gene TRBJ1-1; no clear D. V lost 6 bases and J lost 10, with 18 bases in between. This CDR3 region has 12 residues. Per the germline V gene, CDR1 is DFQATT and CDR2 is SNEGSKA (reference sequence). The CDR3: CSAPDGFLGAFF. CDR3 DNA sequence: TGCAGTGCCCCGGACGGCTTCCTGGGAGCTTTCTTT.

This clonotype was recorded only once. This sequence joins TRBV28 and TRBJ2-5; a weak D match, TRBD1 (5 bases). With 2 bases removed from V and 5 bases from J, the gap between germline ends came to 15 bases. Germline assignment: CDR1 MDHEN and CDR2 SYDVKM. CDR3 length: 15 residues. The DNA of the CDR3 is TGTGCCAGCAGTTTAAGGGGTCTCGGGTCTGAGACCCAGTACTTC. Protein product: CASSLRGLGSETQYF.

This clonotype was observed at least ten times. The rearrangement links TRBV24-1 to TRBJ2-7, with D possibly being TRBD1 or TRBD2 (5 bases each). The CDR3 runs 13 residues. CDR1 is KGHDR and CDR2 is SFDVKD in the germline V gene. Between the trimmed V and J ends, which lost 5 bases and 3 bases, there was a span of 10 bases. CDR3 amino acids: CATSGGSGYEQYF. Written as DNA, the CDR3 is TGTGCCACCAGTGGGGGGAGTGGCTACGAGCAGTACTTC.

This clonotype was detected only once. This sequence joins TRBV12-3 or TRBV12-4 and TRBJ1-5, with 7 bases fitting TRBD1. CDR3 length equals 18 residues. CDR3 sequence reads: CTFSPPTGNDLSNQPQHF. CDR3 nucleotides: TGTACCTTCAGTCCCCCGACAGGGAACGACCTTAGCAATCAGCCCCAGCATTTT.

This chain links TRBV6-2 or TRBV6-3 with TRBJ2-7; D remains unclear. Germline V lookup: CDR1 MNHEY, CDR2 SVGEGT. This CDR3 has 15 residues. The germline V and J ends were trimmed by 6 bases and 2 bases, with 17 bases remaining between them. The CDR3 is CASRNYDSLTYEQYV. The CDR3 bases are TGTGCCAGCAGAAACTACGACTCGCTGACCTACGAGCAGTACGTC.

The chain couples TRBV15 to TRBJ2-6; D possibly corresponds to TRBD2 (6 bases). CDR1 LNHNV and CDR2 YYDKDF come from the germline V gene (reference sequence). Trimming cost V 3 bases and J 2 bases, with 11 bases left between them. This CDR3 is 16 amino acids long. The CDR3 nucleotides read TGTGCCACCAGCAGGGCTGGAGGGGCTGGGGCCAACGTCCTGACTTTC. Translation: CATSRAGGAGANVLTF.

This clonotype was recorded a few times. V and J are TRBV7-6 and TRBJ2-7; D call uncertain. This CDR3 comprises 15 residues. The V end was cut by 2 bases, the J end by 0 bases, with 11 bases between. The germline CDR1 and CDR2 sequences are SGHVS and FNYEAQ. The CDR3 coding sequence is TGTGCCAGCAGCTTAAGGGCTCCCAGCTCCTACGAGCAGTACTTC. This codes for CASSLRAPSSYEQYF.

This clonotype has a handful of counts. This CDR3 reads CASSRLAGTYEQYV. CDR3 nucleotide sequence: TGTGCCAGCAGCCGACTAGCGGGAACCTACGAGCAGTACGTC. The chain uses TRBV5-6 and TRBJ2-7; 11 bases are shared with TRBD2. The CDR3 length is 14 residues. Per germline, CDR1 SGHDT and CDR2 YYEEEE. The trim removed 4 bases at V and 2 bases at J, leaving 2 bases unmatched.

V and J are TRBV15 and TRBJ1-6, with D possibly TRBD1 on 5 matching bases. The V gene's germline CDR1 is LNHNV and CDR2 YYDKDF (reference sequence). V was shortened by 5 bases and J by 7 bases, with 12 bases between the two germline ends. This CDR3 contains 14 residues. The CDR3 region has the DNA TGTGCCACCAGCGGAAGACAGCTCAATTCACCCCTCCACTTT. Its protein product is CATSGRQLNSPLHF.

This clonotype was observed a handful of times. J is TRBJ2-5 and V is TRBV5-5, with 13 positions matching TRBD2. This CDR3 region has 15 residues. With V trimmed by 2 bases and J by 3 bases, 1 base remained unmatched. Germline assignment: CDR1 SGHKS and CDR2 YYEKEE (reference sequence). The CDR3 coding sequence is TGTGCCAGCAGCTTCACTAGCGGGAGGGAAGAGACCCAGTACTTC. Translation: CASSFTSGREETQYF. The entire variable domain, with the rest obtained from reference TRBV5-5 and TRBJ2-5, is as follows: DAGVTQSPTHLIKTRGQQVTLRCSPISGHKSVSWYQQVLGQGPQFIFQYYEKEERGRGNFPDRFSARQFPNYSSELNVNALLLGDSALYLCASSFTSGREETQYFGPGTRLLVL.

V and J are TRBV19 and TRBJ2-2; D gene ambiguous. The germline CDR1 and CDR2 sequences are LNHDA and SQIVND (reference sequence). The CDR3 has 13 residues. The V end was cut by 3 bases, the J end by 6 bases, with 8 bases between. CDR3 region: CASSMRLAGELFF. In DNA, the CDR3 is TGTGCCAGTAGTATGCGGTTGGCCGGGGAGCTGTTTTTT.

The sample holds many counts of this clonotype. The chain has TRBV15 and TRBJ1-2; 8 bases map to TRBD1. The CDR3 has 18 residues. Germline trimming cut 1 base from V and 4 bases from J; bases unmatched to any gene: 14. The germline CDR1 and CDR2 sequences are LNHNV and YYDKDF (reference sequence). CDR3 nucleotides: TGTGCCACCAGCAGAGTTTCAACAGGGGGGGCTATCCGCTATGGCTACACCTTC. This codes for CATSRVSTGGAIRYGYTF.

This clonotype was recorded a few times. The rearrangement joins TRBV29-1 to TRBJ2-3; unclear D gene. The CDR3 extends over 12 amino acids. Germline values: CDR1 SQVTM, CDR2 ANQGSEA. V was clipped by 2 bases and J by 0 bases, with 3 bases between them. The CDR3 nucleotides are TGCAGCGTTGAACGGAGCACAGATACGCAGTATTTT. As protein: CSVERSTDTQYF.

Ten or more counts support this clonotype. The chain links TRBV12-3 or TRBV12-4 to TRBJ2-1; D is perhaps TRBD2 (7 bases). The CDR3 contains 17 residues. V was trimmed by 5 bases and J by 4 bases, leaving 21 bases between them. The CDR3 is CASSPSRGGSFYNEQFF. The CDR3 nucleotides are TGTGCCAGCAGTCCCTCCAGGGGCGGGAGTTTTTACAATGAGCAGTTCTTC.

V gene TRBV11-2 combines with J gene TRBJ2-1; TRBD1 might be the D (6 bases). Looked up from germline, CDR1 is SGHAT and CDR2 is FQNNGV. Trimming shortened V by 6 bases and J by 6 bases, and 18 bases separated the two germline ends. The CDR3 is made up of 15 amino acids. CDR3 residues: CASSSIQGSGNEQFF. For the CDR3, the DNA is TGTGCCAGCAGTTCTATACAGGGTTCGGGCAATGAGCAGTTCTTC.

This sequence joins TRBV15 and TRBJ1-2; TRBD1 matches 11 bases. V lost 2 bases and J lost 0; bases outside the gene matches: 5. There are 17 residues in the CDR3. Germline CDR1 and CDR2: LNHNV and YYDKDF (reference sequence). The DNA of the CDR3 is TGTGCCACCAGCAGATCCGGGACAGGGGGTCCTAACTATGGCTACACCTTC. It is translated as CATSRSGTGGPNYGYTF.

The J gene is TRBJ2-7, the V gene TRBV27; TRBD1 matches at 8 bases. This CDR3 has 14 amino acids. V dropped 2 bases and J dropped 2; count of bases not matched to a gene: 2. Germline V gene data show CDR1 as MNHEY and CDR2 as SMNVEV (reference sequence). The CDR3 bases are TGTGCCAGCAGTTTAAGGACAGGGCCCTACGAGCAGTACGTC. This sequence encodes CASSLRTGPYEQYV.

This clonotype has a handful of counts. The chain uses TRBV9 and TRBJ2-3, with D uncertain. CDR3 length: 15 amino acids. Trimming stripped 1 base from V and 4 bases from J, with 13 bases between. The germline gives CDR1 SGDLS, CDR2 YYNGEE. The CDR3 spells CASSVWPPASDTQYF. The CDR3 nucleotides are TGTGCCAGCAGCGTATGGCCACCAGCTTCAGATACGCAGTATTTT.

In this sample, this clonotype turned up a few times. The chain is built from TRBV20-1 and TRBJ2-3, with 8 bases that match TRBD2. Germline loops: CDR1 DFQATT, CDR2 SNEGSKA (reference sequence). CDR3 length equals 16 residues. The V segment lost 3 bases and the J segment 2 bases; nucleotides outside the gene matches: 10. The CDR3 DNA reads as TGCAGTGCTAGTCCACGGGAGGGCCTTGCCACAGATACGCAGTATTTT. This sequence encodes CSASPREGLATDTQYF.

The genes are TRBV28 and TRBJ2-2; 11 bases are a match to TRBD2. The CDR3 loop spans 17 amino acids. Germline-derived CDR1 and CDR2 are MDHEN and SYDVKM. V was pared by 6 bases and J by 4 bases, with 10 bases of the junction left unmatched. CDR3: CASRGTSGPWGTGELFF. The CDR3 nucleotides read TGTGCCAGCAGGGGGACTAGCGGCCCCTGGGGCACCGGGGAGCTGTTTTTT.

This clonotype has a count of ten or more. J is TRBJ2-2 and V is TRBV7-6; D might be TRBD1 (5 bases). V dropped 5 bases and J dropped 6 bases, with 19 bases sitting between them. Germline V CDR1 and CDR2: SGHVS, FNYEAQ. The CDR3 runs to 16 residues. The CDR3 DNA is TGTGCCAGCAGCGAAGGATGGGCCAAGGGGTCCGGGGAGCTGTTTTTT. It is translated as CASSEGWAKGSGELFF.

The chain joins TRBV6-1 to TRBJ1-1; 11 bases fit TRBD1. This CDR3 spans 15 amino acids. CDR1 MNHNS and CDR2 SASEGT come from the germline V gene. The trim removed 6 bases at V and 4 bases at J, leaving 7 bases unmatched. The CDR3 DNA reads as TGTGCCAGCAGCCGGTGGGGACAGGGGGGCACTGAAGCTTTCTTT. Translating it yields CASSRWGQGGTEAFF.

This CDR3 is CASSSTSGLFHNEQFF. The CDR3 coding sequence is TGTGCCAGCAGTTCCACTAGCGGGCTTTTTCATAATGAGCAGTTCTTC. This chain links TRBV6-2 or TRBV6-3 with TRBJ2-1; 9 nucleotides agree with TRBD2. V trimming: 4 bases; J trimming: 7 bases; junction bases outside the gene matches: 11. The CDR3 is 16 residues long. From germline, CDR1 is MNHEY and CDR2 SVGEGT.